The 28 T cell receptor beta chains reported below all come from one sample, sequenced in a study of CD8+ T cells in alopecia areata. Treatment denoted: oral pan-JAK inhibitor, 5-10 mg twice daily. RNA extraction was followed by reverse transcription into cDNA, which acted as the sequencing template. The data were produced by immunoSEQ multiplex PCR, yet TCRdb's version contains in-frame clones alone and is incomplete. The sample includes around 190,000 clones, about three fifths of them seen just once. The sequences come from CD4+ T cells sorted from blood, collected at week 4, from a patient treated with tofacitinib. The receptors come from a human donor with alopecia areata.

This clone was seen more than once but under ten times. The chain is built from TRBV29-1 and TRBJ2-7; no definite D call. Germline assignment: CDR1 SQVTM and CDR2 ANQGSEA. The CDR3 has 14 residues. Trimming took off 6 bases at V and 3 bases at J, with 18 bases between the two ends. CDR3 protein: CSVKRSGGFYEQYF. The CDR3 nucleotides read TGCAGCGTAAAGCGCTCCGGCGGCTTCTACGAGCAGTACTTC.

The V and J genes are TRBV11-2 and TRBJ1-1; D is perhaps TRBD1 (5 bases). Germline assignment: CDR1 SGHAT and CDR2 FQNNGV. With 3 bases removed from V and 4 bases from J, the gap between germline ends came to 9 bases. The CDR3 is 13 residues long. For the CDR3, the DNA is TGTGCCAGCAGCTTGGAGGGGCTCACTGAAGCTTTCTTT. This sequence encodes CASSLEGLTEAFF.

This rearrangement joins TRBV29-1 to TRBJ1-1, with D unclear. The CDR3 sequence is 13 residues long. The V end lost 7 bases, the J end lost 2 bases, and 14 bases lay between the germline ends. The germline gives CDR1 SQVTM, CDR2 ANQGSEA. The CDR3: CSAQQQVNTEAFF. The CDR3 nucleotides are TGCAGCGCACAACAGCAAGTTAACACTGAAGCTTTCTTT.

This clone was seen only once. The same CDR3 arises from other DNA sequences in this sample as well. The DNA for the CDR3 is TGTGCCAGCAGCTACAAGGAGACCCAGTACTTC. Encoded protein: CASSYKETQYF. The V gene is TRBV7-2, the J gene TRBJ2-5, with D uncertain. This CDR3 is built from 11 residues. The V and J ends lost 4 bases and 5 bases respectively, with 5 bases between them. The V gene's germline CDR1 is SGHTA and CDR2 FQGNSA.

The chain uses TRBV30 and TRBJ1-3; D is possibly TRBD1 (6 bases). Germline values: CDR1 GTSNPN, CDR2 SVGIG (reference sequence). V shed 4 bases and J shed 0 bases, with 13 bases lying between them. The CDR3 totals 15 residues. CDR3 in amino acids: CAWTLGHFSGNTIYF. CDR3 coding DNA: TGTGCCTGGACCCTGGGACATTTCTCTGGAAACACCATATATTTT. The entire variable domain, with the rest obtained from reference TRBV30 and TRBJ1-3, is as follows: SQTIHQWPATLVQPVGSPLSLECTVEGTSNPNLYWYRQAAGRGLQLLFYSVGIGQISSEVPQNLSASRPQDRQFILSSKKLLLSDSGFYLCAWTLGHFSGNTIYFGEGSWLTVV.

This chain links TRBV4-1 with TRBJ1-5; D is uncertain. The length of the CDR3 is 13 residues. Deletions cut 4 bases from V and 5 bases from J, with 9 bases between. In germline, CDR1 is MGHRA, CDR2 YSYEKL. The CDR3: CASSLGDYQPQHF. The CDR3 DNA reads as TGCGCCAGCAGCCTGGGAGACTATCAGCCCCAGCATTTT.

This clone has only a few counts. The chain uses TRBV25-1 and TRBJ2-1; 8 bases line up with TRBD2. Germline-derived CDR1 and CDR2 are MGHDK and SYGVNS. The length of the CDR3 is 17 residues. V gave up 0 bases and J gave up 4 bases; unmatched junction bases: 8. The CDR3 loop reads CASSEYGRAGGYNEQFF. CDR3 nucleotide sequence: TGTGCCAGCAGTGAATACGGAAGGGCGGGGGGATACAATGAGCAGTTCTTC.

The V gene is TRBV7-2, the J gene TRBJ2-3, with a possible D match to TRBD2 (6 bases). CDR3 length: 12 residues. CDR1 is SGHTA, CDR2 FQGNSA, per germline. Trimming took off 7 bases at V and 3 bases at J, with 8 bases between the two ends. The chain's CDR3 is CASNLATDTQYF. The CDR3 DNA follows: TGTGCCAGCAACCTAGCGACAGATACGCAGTATTTT.

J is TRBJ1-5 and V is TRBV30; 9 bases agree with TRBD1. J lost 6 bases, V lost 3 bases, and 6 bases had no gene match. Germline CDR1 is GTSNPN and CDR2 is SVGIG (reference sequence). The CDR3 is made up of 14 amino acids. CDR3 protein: CAWRRTGDGQPQHF. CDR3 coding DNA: TGTGCCTGGAGGCGGACAGGGGACGGTCAGCCCCAGCATTTT.

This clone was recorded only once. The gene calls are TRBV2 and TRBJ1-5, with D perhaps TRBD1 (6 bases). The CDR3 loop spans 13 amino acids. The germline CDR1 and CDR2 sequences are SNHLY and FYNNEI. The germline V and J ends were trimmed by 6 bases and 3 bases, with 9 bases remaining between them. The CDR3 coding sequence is TGTGCCAGCAGCGGACAGAACAATCAGCCCCAGCATTTT. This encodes CASSGQNNQPQHF.

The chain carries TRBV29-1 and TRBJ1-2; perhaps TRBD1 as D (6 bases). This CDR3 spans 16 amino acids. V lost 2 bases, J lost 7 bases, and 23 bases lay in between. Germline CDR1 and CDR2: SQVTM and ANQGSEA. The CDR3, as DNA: TGCAGCGTTGAAAGGGCCGGGACACCGTCTTCAGGTGGCTACACCTTC. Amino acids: CSVERAGTPSSGGYTF. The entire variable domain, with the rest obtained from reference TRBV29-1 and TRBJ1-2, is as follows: SAVISQKPSRDICQRGTSLTIQCQVDSQVTMMFWYRQQPGQSLTLIATANQGSEATYESGFVIDKFPISRPNLTFSTLTVSNMSPEDSSIYLCSVERAGTPSSGGYTFGSGTRLTVV.

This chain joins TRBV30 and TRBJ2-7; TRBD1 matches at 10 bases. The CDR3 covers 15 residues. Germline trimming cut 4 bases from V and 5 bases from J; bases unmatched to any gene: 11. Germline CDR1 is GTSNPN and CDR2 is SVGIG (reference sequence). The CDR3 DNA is TGTGCCTGGATCCCCAGGACAGGGGGAATTAACGAGCAGTACTTC. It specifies CAWIPRTGGINEQYF.

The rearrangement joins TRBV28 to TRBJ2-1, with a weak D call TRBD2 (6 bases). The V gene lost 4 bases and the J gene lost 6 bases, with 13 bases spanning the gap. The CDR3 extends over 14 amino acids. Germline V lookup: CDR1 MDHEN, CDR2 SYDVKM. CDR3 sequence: CASSSAGSSNEQFF. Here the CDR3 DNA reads TGTGCCAGCAGTTCAGCGGGTTCTAGCAATGAGCAGTTCTTC.

This CDR3 is CASTQGLAYNEQFF. The CDR3 DNA reads TGTGCCAGTACCCAAGGACTAGCGTACAATGAGCAGTTCTTC. The chain recombines TRBV19 with TRBJ2-1, with 9 positions matching TRBD2. CDR1 LNHDA and CDR2 SQIVND come from the germline V gene (reference sequence). After removal of 7 bases from V and 4 bases from J, the junction contained 5 bases not matched to a gene. The CDR3 covers 14 residues.

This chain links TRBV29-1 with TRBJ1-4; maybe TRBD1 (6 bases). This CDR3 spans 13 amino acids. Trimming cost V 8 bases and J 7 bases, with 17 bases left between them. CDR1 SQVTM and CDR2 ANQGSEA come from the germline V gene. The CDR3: CSSGGGRGEKLFF. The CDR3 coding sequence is TGCAGCTCAGGCGGGGGGCGCGGTGAAAAACTGTTTTTT.

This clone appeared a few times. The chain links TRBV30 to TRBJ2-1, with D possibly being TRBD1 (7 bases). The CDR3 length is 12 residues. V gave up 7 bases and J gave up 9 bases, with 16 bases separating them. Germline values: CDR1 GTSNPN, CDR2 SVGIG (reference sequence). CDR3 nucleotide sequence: TGTGCCTCCCAGGGGGGTTTTAGTGAGCAGTTCTTC. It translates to CASQGGFSEQFF.

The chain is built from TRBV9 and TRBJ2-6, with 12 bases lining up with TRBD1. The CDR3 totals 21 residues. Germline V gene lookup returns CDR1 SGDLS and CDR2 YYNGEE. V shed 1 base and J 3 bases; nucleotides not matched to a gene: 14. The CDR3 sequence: CASSVTGQGALGLRGANVLTF. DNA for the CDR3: TGTGCCAGCAGCGTAACGGGACAGGGGGCGCTGGGCCTTCGTGGGGCCAACGTCCTGACTTTC.

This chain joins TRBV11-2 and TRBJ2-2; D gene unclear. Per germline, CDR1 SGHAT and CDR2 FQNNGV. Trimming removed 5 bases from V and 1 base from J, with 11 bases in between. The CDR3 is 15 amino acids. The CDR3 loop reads CASSRGSVNTGELFF. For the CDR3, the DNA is TGTGCCAGCAGCCGTGGTTCGGTGAACACCGGGGAGCTGTTTTTT.

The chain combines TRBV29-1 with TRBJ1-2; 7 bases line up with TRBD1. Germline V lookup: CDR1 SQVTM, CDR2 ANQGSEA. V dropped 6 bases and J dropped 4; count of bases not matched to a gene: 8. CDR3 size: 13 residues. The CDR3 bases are TGCAGCGTGAGGGGGCGCAGGTCCTATGGCTACACCTTC. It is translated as CSVRGRRSYGYTF.

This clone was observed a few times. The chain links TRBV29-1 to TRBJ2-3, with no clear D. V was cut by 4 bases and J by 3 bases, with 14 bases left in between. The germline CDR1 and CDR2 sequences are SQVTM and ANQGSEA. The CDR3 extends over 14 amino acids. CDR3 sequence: CSVAGRMRTDTQYF. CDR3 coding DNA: TGCAGCGTTGCCGGTAGGATGCGAACAGATACGCAGTATTTT.

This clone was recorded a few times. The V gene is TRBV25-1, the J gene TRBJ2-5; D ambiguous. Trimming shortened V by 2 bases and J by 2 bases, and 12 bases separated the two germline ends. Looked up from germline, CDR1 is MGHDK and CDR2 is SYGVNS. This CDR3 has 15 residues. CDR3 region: CASSEPLLLQETQYF. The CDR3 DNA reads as TGTGCCAGCAGTGAACCCCTACTCTTGCAAGAGACCCAGTACTTC.

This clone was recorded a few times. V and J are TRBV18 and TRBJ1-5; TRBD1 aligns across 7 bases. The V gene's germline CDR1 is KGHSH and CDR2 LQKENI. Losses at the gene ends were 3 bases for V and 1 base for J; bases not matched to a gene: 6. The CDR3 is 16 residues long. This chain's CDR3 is CASSPEQGRSNQPQHF. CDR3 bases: TGTGCCAGCTCACCGGAACAGGGGAGGAGCAATCAGCCCCAGCATTTT.

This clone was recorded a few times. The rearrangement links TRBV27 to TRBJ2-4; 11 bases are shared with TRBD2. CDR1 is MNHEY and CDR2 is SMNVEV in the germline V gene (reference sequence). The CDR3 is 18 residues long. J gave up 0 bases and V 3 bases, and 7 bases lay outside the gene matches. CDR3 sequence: CASSFLTSGNSAKNIQYF. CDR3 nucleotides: TGTGCCAGCAGTTTTCTGACTAGCGGGAATTCAGCCAAAAACATTCAGTACTTC.

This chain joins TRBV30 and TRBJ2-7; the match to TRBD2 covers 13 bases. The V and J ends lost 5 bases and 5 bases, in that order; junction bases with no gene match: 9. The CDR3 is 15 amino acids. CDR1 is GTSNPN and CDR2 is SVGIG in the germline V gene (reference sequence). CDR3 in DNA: TGTGCCTGGGGTCCAGGACTAGCGGGAGTCCACGAGCAGTACTTC. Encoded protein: CAWGPGLAGVHEQYF.

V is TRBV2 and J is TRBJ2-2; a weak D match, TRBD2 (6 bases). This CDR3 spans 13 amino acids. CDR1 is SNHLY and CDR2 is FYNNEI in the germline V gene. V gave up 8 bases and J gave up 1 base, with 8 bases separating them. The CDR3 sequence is CASLAENTGELFF. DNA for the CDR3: TGTGCCAGCTTAGCGGAGAACACCGGGGAGCTGTTTTTT.

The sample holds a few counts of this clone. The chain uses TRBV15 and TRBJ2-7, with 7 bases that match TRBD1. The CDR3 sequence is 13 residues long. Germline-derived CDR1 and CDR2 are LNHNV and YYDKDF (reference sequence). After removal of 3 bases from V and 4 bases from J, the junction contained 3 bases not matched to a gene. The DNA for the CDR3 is TGTGCCACCAGCAGCAACAGGGGATACGAGCAGTACTTC. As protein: CATSSNRGYEQYF. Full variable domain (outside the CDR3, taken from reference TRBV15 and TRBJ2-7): DAMVIQNPRYQVTQFGKPVTLSCSQTLNHNVMYWYQQKSSQAPKLLFHYYDKDFNNEADTPDNFQSRRPNTSFCFLDIRSPGLGDTAMYLCATSSNRGYEQYFGPGTRLTVT.

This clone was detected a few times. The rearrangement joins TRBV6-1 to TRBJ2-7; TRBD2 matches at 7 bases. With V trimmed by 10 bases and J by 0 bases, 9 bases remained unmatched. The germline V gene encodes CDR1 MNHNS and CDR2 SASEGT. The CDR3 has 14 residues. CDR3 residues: CATEMGGNSYEQYF. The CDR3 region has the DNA TGTGCCACCGAAATGGGGGGGAACTCCTACGAGCAGTACTTC.

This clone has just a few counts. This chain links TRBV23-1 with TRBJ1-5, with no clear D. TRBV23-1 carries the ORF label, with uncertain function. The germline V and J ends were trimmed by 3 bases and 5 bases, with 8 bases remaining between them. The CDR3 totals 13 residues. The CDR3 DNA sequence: TGCGCCAGCAGTCAGAGGAGGTATCAGCCCCAGCATTTT. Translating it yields CASSQRRYQPQHF.